The T cell receptor (beta chain) under discussion was sequenced for a study of T cells in Graves' hyperthyroidism and ophthalmopathy. Study overall: Peripheral blood was taken when the disease was first diagnosed, before any treatment began.

Patients aged 18 to 65 had newly diagnosed hyperthyroidism that had lasted under 2 months. Uncontrolled infection, other autoimmune disease, pregnancy or lactation led to exclusion. Thyroid ultrasound, orbital computed tomography, clinical symptoms, and serum thyroxine and TRAb underpinned diagnoses. TCR beta CDR3 region amplification was performed from RNA transcripts. Primed by the HTBI set, a first-round RT-PCR was run on the TCR CDR3. TCRdb called the multiplex PCR reads again in MiXCR, with one record for every CDR3 protein. The data hold around 620,000 distinct CDR3 sequences, with 16% observed a single time. Germline CDR1 is MNHNS and CDR2 is SASEGT. The CDR3 has 21 amino acids. The junction had 12 bases not matched to a gene; V was cut back by 2 bases and J by 0 bases.

The TCR comes from a young woman with Graves' hyperthyroidism. The chain carries TRBV6-1 and TRBJ2-4; 14 bases align to TRBD2. The sample comprised blood. This chain's CDR3 is CASSELLPGLAGAVAKNIQYF. CDR3 bases: TGTGCCAGCAGTGAACTACTGCCGGGACTAGCGGGAGCGGTAGCCAAAAACATTCAGTACTTC.